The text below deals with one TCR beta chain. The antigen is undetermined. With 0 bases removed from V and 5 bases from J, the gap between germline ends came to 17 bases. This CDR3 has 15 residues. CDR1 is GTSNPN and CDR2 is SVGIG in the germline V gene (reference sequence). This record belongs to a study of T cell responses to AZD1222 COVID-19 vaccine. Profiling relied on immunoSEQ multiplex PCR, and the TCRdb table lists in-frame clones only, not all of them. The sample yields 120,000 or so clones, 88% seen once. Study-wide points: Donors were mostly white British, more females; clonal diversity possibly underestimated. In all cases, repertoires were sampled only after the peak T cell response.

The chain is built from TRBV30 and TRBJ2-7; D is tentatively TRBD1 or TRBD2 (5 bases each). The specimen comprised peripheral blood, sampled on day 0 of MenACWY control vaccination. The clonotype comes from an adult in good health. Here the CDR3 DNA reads TGTGCCTGGAGTGTACTTGGATGGGGGAGTAACGAGCAGTACTTC. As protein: CAWSVLGWGSNEQYF.